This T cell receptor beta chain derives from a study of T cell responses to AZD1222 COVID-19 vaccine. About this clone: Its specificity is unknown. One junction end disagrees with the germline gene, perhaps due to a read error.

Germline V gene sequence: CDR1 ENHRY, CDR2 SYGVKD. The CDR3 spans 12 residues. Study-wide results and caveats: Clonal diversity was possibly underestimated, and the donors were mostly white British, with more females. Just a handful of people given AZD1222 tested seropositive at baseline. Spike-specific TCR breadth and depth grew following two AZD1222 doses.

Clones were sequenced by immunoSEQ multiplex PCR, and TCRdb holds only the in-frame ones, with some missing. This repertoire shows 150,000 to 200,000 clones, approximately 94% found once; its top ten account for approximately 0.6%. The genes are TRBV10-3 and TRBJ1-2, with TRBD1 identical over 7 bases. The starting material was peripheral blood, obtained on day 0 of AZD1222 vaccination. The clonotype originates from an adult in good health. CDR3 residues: CAISESWDSQNF. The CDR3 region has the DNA TGTGCCATCAGTGAGTCCTGGGACAGCCAGAACTTC.